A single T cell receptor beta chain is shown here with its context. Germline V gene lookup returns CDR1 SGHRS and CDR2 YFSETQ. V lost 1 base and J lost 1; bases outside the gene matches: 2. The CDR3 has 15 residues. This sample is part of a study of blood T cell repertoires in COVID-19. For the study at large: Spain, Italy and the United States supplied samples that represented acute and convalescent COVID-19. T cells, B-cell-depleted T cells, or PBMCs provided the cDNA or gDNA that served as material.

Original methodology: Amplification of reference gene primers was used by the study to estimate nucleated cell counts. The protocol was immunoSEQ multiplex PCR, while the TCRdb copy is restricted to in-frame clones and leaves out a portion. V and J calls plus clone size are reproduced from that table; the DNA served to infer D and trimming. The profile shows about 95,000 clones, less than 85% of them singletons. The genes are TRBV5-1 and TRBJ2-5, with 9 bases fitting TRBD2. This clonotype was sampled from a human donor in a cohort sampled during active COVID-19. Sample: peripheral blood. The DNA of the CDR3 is TGCGCCAGCAGCTTGCTAGCGGGGCTCCAAGAGACCCAGTACTTC. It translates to CASSLLAGLQETQYF.